The 28 T cell receptor beta chains reported below all come from one sample, sequenced in a study of T cells in Graves' hyperthyroidism and ophthalmopathy. It was RNA transcripts that yielded the amplified TCR beta CDR3 regions. When the TCR CDR3 underwent first-round RT-PCR, the HTBI primer set was used. MiXCR was run by TCRdb on the multiplex PCR reads, yielding one entry per CDR3 protein. Here the sample spans around 720,000 distinct CDR3 sequences, 35% being singletons. Sequencing used blood. These receptors were obtained from a woman aged 40 to 49 with Graves' hyperthyroidism.

J is TRBJ2-5 and V is TRBV4-3, with D unclear. CDR3 length equals 15 residues. The germline V gene encodes CDR1 LGHNA and CDR2 YSLEER. Between the trimmed V and J ends, which lost 1 base and 6 bases, there was a span of 15 bases. The CDR3 DNA is TGCGCCAGCAGCCAAGTACCTCAGAATTGGAAGACCCAGTACTTC. Its translation is CASSQVPQNWKTQYF.

In its sample, this clonotype was seen a few times. At one of its ends the junction is not consistent with the germline gene, which may arise from a read error. The V gene is TRBV7-9, the J gene TRBJ2-3; D gene uncertain. Germline V gene data show CDR1 as SEHNR and CDR2 as FQNEAQ (reference sequence). The CDR3 length is 11 residues. CDR3 bases: TGTGCCAGCAGCTTGCAGGAAGTAAGGGATTTT. It translates to CASSLQEVRDF. The full variable domain, in which reference TRBV7-9 and TRBJ2-3 provide the parts outside the CDR3, is DTGVSQNPRHKITKRGQNVTFRCDPISEHNRLYWYRQTLGQGPEFLTYFQNEAQLEKSRLLSDRFSAERPKGSFSTLEIQRTEQGDSAMYLCASSLQEVRDFGPGTRLTVL.

The chain couples TRBV12-3 or TRBV12-4 to TRBJ1-2; no clear D gene. Trimming cost V 6 bases and J 1 base, with 12 bases left between them. The CDR3 spans 14 residues. The CDR3 loop is CASSPIRVNYGYTF. In nucleotides, the CDR3 is TGTGCCAGCAGCCCCATCCGGGTTAACTATGGCTACACCTTC.

The V and J genes are TRBV12-3 or TRBV12-4 and TRBJ1-4; D is unclear. The CDR3 is made up of 12 amino acids. V was shortened by 2 bases and J by 8 bases, with 6 bases between the two germline ends. CDR3 bases: TGTGCCAGCAGTTTAACGCAAGAAAAACTGTTTTTT. Translation gives CASSLTQEKLFF.

V gene TRBV29-1 combines with J gene TRBJ1-2; TRBD1 aligns across 9 bases. CDR3 length equals 13 residues. Germline CDR1 is SQVTM and CDR2 is ANQGSEA. J gave up 5 bases and V 6 bases, and 7 bases lay outside the gene matches. The CDR3 sequence: CSVYGTGSYGYTF. DNA for the CDR3: TGCAGCGTATACGGGACAGGGTCTTATGGCTACACCTTC.

The chain uses TRBV12-3 or TRBV12-4 and TRBJ2-5; TRBD2 matches 12 bases. The CDR3 extends over 17 amino acids. After removal of 6 bases from V and 5 bases from J, the junction contained 13 bases not matched to a gene. The CDR3 reads CASSPGLAGHGEETQYF. In nucleotides, the CDR3 is TGTGCCAGCAGCCCCGGACTAGCGGGACACGGGGAGGAGACCCAGTACTTC.

This clonotype was picked up a small number of times. The gene calls are TRBV19 and TRBJ1-1; TRBD1 matches 9 bases. Germline CDR1 reads LNHDA; CDR2 reads SQIVND (reference sequence). Losses at the gene ends were 7 bases for V and 5 bases for J; bases not matched to a gene: 17. This CDR3 comprises 17 residues. This chain's CDR3 is CASTTSGQGMIGTEAFF. The CDR3 bases are TGTGCCAGTACCACTTCGGGACAGGGTATGATTGGGACTGAAGCTTTCTTT.

This clonotype came up many times. The J gene is TRBJ2-7, the V gene TRBV6-6; D call uncertain. The length of the CDR3 is 12 residues. Looked up from germline, CDR1 is MNHNY and CDR2 is SVGAGI (reference sequence). V dropped 5 bases and J dropped 5 bases, with 10 bases sitting between them. CDR3 loop: CASSTQAHEQYF. The CDR3 DNA reads as TGTGCCAGCAGTACGCAGGCCCACGAGCAGTACTTC.

The rearrangement uses TRBV3-1 and TRBJ1-1; no clear D gene. Per the germline V gene, CDR1 is LGHDT and CDR2 is YNNKEL (reference sequence). Trimming took 1 base from V and 5 from J, leaving 5 bases between them. CDR3 length: 12 amino acids. CDR3 residues: CASSQARTEAFF. In DNA, the CDR3 is TGTGCCAGCAGCCAAGCTCGTACTGAAGCTTTCTTT.

The chain recombines TRBV24-1 with TRBJ2-1, with D perhaps TRBD1 (5 bases). Germline CDR1 KGHDR, CDR2 SFDVKD. V was trimmed by 4 bases and J by 8 bases, leaving 11 bases between them. The CDR3 spans 13 residues. The CDR3 loop is CATSETETDEQFF. In DNA form, the CDR3 reads TGTGCCACCAGTGAGACAGAGACGGATGAGCAGTTCTTC.

This clonotype was detected many times. This chain links TRBV10-3 with TRBJ1-2, with 7 bases fitting TRBD1. V shed 4 bases and J 7 bases; nucleotides not matched to a gene: 12. The CDR3 has 15 residues. The V gene's germline CDR1 is ENHRY and CDR2 SYGVKD. The CDR3 region has the DNA TGTGCCATCAGTGTTAAGGAGACAGGGCTGTCTGGCTACACCTTC. This codes for CAISVKETGLSGYTF.

This clonotype appeared many times. This chain joins TRBV12-3 or TRBV12-4 and TRBJ1-5; D ambiguous. The CDR3 is made up of 15 amino acids. The ends were cut back, 7 bases at V and 1 base at J, with 14 bases in the middle. The CDR3 protein is CASTEDGGSNQPQHF. The CDR3 DNA reads TGTGCCAGCACTGAGGACGGCGGGAGCAATCAGCCCCAGCATTTT.

This clonotype came up many times. V and J are TRBV2 and TRBJ1-5; 12 bases align to TRBD1. The trim removed 6 bases at V and 2 bases at J, leaving 20 bases unmatched. The CDR3 totals 21 residues. CDR1 and CDR2 (germline): SNHLY, FYNNEI. DNA for the CDR3: TGTGCCAGCAGCCCGTCCCGGGACAGGGGGCGCGGTAGTCTGGGCAATCAGCCCCAGCATTTT. The encoded protein is CASSPSRDRGRGSLGNQPQHF.

This clonotype was detected a few times. The chain links TRBV19 to TRBJ2-7; 10 bases map to TRBD2. The ends lost 8 bases at V and 8 bases at J; junction bases unmatched: 15. Germline CDR1 reads LNHDA; CDR2 reads SQIVND (reference sequence). CDR3 length: 15 residues. As DNA, the CDR3 is TGTGCCAGTCCGAGTAGCGGGAGGCCACGGGGACAGCAGTACTTC. Residues: CASPSSGRPRGQQYF.

This clonotype has just one count. The CDR3: CASSFIGQRSYEQYF. The CDR3 coding sequence is TGTGCCAGCAGCTTCATCGGTCAGCGCTCCTACGAGCAGTACTTC. This chain uses TRBV7-6 with TRBJ2-7; no clear D. This CDR3 contains 15 residues. The V end was cut by 3 bases, the J end by 0 bases, with 12 bases between. Germline lookup yields CDR1 SGHVS and CDR2 FNYEAQ.

Worth noting for this clonotype: This may come from a read error, since a much larger clone is one base off. The J gene is TRBJ1-5, the V gene TRBV12-3 or TRBV12-4, with D tentatively TRBD1 (6 bases). This CDR3 region has 13 residues. Trimming cost V 8 bases and J 2 bases, with 10 bases left between them. CDR3 nucleotides: TGTGCCAGCGGTCGGGGGCGCAATCAGCCCCAGCATTTT. This encodes CASGRGRNQPQHF.

This clonotype was seen repeatedly, ten times or more. J is TRBJ1-5 and V is TRBV2; D is undetermined. Trimming pared 6 bases from V and 4 bases from J, leaving 13 bases between. CDR3 length: 14 residues. The germline V gene encodes CDR1 SNHLY and CDR2 FYNNEI. The CDR3 sequence is CASSEATENQPQHF. In DNA form, the CDR3 reads TGTGCCAGCAGCGAGGCCACGGAGAATCAGCCCCAGCATTTT.

This clonotype was seen only a few times. The rearrangement joins TRBV4-3 to TRBJ1-4; D is unclear. The CDR3 totals 15 residues. Germline V lookup: CDR1 LGHNA, CDR2 YSLEER. V lost 3 bases and J 0 bases, leaving 8 bases between the germline ends. The CDR3 is CASSQGITTNEKLFF. As DNA, the CDR3 is TGCGCCAGCAGCCAGGGAATAACAACTAATGAAAAACTGTTTTTT.

This clonotype was found a few times. The rearrangement uses TRBV28 and TRBJ1-4, with no clear D. Germline loops: CDR1 MDHEN, CDR2 SYDVKM. This CDR3 region has 14 residues. The V end was cut by 2 bases, the J end by 7 bases, with 11 bases between. CDR3 coding DNA: TGTGCCAGCAGTTTAAACCCCGGGCGTGAAAAACTGTTTTTT. Amino acids: CASSLNPGREKLFF.

This clonotype was observed many times. V and J are TRBV7-2 and TRBJ1-5, with 8 bases fitting TRBD1. Per germline, CDR1 SGHTA and CDR2 FQGNSA. V lost 9 bases to trimming and J lost 0 bases; unmatched junction nucleotides: 7. This CDR3 region has 15 residues. The CDR3 region is CASSWTGYSNQPQHF. The CDR3 DNA sequence: TGTGCCAGTAGTTGGACAGGGTATAGCAATCAGCCCCAGCATTTT.

Ten or more counts support this clonotype. The chain links TRBV20-1 to TRBJ1-5; D may be TRBD1 (6 bases). The V and J ends lost 2 bases and 9 bases respectively, with 11 bases between them. Germline loops: CDR1 DFQATT, CDR2 SNEGSKA (reference sequence). There are 12 residues in the CDR3. This CDR3 reads CSARKGDRPQHF. The CDR3 DNA reads TGCAGTGCTAGAAAGGGGGACCGGCCCCAGCATTTT.

This clonotype was counted ten times or more. V and J are TRBV7-2 and TRBJ1-5, with D unclear. The V gene's germline CDR1 is SGHTA and CDR2 FQGNSA. Trimming stripped 2 bases from V and 2 bases from J, with 10 bases between. The CDR3 totals 15 residues. In DNA, the CDR3 is TGTGCCAGCAGCTTATTGGTGACGGGCAATCAGCCCCAGCATTTT. Protein sequence: CASSLLVTGNQPQHF.

At least ten counts were recorded for this clonotype. The chain joins TRBV7-2 to TRBJ2-7; no reliable D call. The CDR3 has 14 amino acids. Germline CDR1 and CDR2: SGHTA and FQGNSA. V was clipped by 4 bases and J by 0 bases, with 10 bases between them. This CDR3 reads CASSSDGNSYEQYF. As DNA, the CDR3 is TGTGCCAGCAGCTCGGACGGAAACTCCTACGAGCAGTACTTC.

This clonotype was found many times. This chain joins TRBV14 and TRBJ1-6, with no clear D. V lost 0 bases to trimming and J lost 7 bases, with 16 bases between them. This CDR3 has 17 amino acids. CDR1 and CDR2 (germline): SGHDN, FVKESK. CDR3 region: CASSQERFRGENSPLHF. CDR3 sequence (DNA): TGTGCCAGCAGCCAAGAACGGTTTAGAGGCGAGAATTCACCCCTCCACTTT.

This clonotype is a singleton in its sample. Its ends do not fully match the called genes, so a read error is possible. The gene calls are TRBV5-8 and TRBJ1-2; 12 nucleotides align to TRBD1. This CDR3 has 17 residues. The germline CDR1 and CDR2 sequences are SGHTS and YDEGEE. The CDR3 region has the DNA TGCGCCAGCAGCCGATTCCGGGACAGGGGGCCCGACTATGGCTACACCTTC. It translates to CASSRFRDRGPDYGYTF.

The chain recombines TRBV27 with TRBJ1-1, with D perhaps matching TRBD1 (5 bases). The CDR3 runs 12 residues. The V and J ends lost 9 bases and 8 bases respectively, with 16 bases between them. In germline, CDR1 is MNHEY, CDR2 SMNVEV (reference sequence). The CDR3 region is CASRPGDGEAFF. CDR3 nucleotide sequence: TGTGCCAGTCGCCCCGGGGACGGCGAAGCTTTCTTT.

This clonotype appeared once. A read error may be the cause here, since a much bigger clone is one base away. The V call is TRBV7-6, the J call TRBJ2-2; D unclear. Germline V gives CDR1 SGHVS, CDR2 FNYEAQ. This CDR3 region has 13 residues. Trimming took 4 bases from V and 3 from J, leaving 6 bases between them. The CDR3 loop reads CASSSEDTGELFF. The CDR3 coding sequence is TGTGCCAGCAGCTCAGAGGACACCGGGGAGCTGTTTTTT.

The chain carries TRBV5-4 and TRBJ2-2; 11 nucleotides align to TRBD1. The J segment lost 8 bases and the V segment lost 4 bases, leaving 10 bases of the junction unmatched. The CDR3 is 16 amino acids. In germline, CDR1 is SGHNT, CDR2 YYREEE (reference sequence). CDR3: CASSQDGTGGSGELFF. In DNA, the CDR3 is TGTGCCAGCAGCCAAGACGGGACAGGGGGGTCAGGGGAGCTGTTTTTT.